The next 16 T cell receptor beta chains were all read from a single sample in a study of T cells in Graves' hyperthyroidism and ophthalmopathy. RNA transcripts were the template for amplifying TCR beta CDR3 regions. TCR CDR3 regions were first amplified by RT-PCR with HTBI primers. TCRdb analysed the multiplex PCR reads with MiXCR anew, one entry per CDR3 protein. The data show approximately 400,000 distinct CDR3 sequences, with 15% to 18% seen just once and roughly 8% held by the top ten. Sequencing was carried out using blood. Receptors originate from a woman younger than 30 with Graves' hyperthyroidism.

This clonotype was detected many times. This sequence joins TRBV5-1 and TRBJ1-6; D not resolved. Germline V gene lookup returns CDR1 SGHRS and CDR2 YFSETQ. The V and J ends lost 0 bases and 2 bases respectively, with 6 bases between them. The CDR3 is 15 residues long. CDR3 DNA sequence: TGCGCCAGCAGCTTGGGGAAGCCCTATAATTCACCCCTCCACTTT. It encodes CASSLGKPYNSPLHF.

This clonotype was counted ten times or more. The chain has TRBV3-1 and TRBJ1-2; the D gene is possibly TRBD1 (6 bases). V was clipped by 7 bases and J by 1 base, with 16 bases between them. Germline values: CDR1 LGHDT, CDR2 YNNKEL (reference sequence). The CDR3 sequence is 15 residues long. The CDR3 region is CASTPSGGFNYGYTF. CDR3 DNA: TGTGCCAGCACACCTTCGGGGGGCTTTAACTATGGCTACACCTTC.

The gene calls are TRBV12-3 or TRBV12-4 and TRBJ2-2; TRBD1 agrees at 8 bases. J lost 3 bases, V lost 6 bases, and 3 bases had no gene match. This CDR3 has 14 amino acids. Here the CDR3 DNA reads TGTGCCAGCAGCAGGGGGCGTGACACCGGGGAGCTGTTTTTT. This encodes CASSRGRDTGELFF.

The chain employs TRBV12-3 or TRBV12-4 and TRBJ2-1; D gene uncertain. The CDR3 extends over 12 amino acids. V was pared by 7 bases and J by 9 bases, with 13 bases between. CDR3 amino acids: CASTYRFGEQFF. The CDR3 nucleotides read TGTGCCAGCACCTACCGATTTGGTGAGCAGTTCTTC.

This clonotype occurred many times. V gene TRBV5-1 combines with J gene TRBJ2-5, with 9 bases identical to TRBD1. Per the germline V gene, CDR1 is SGHRS and CDR2 is YFSETQ. This CDR3 spans 17 amino acids. The trim removed 0 bases at V and 1 base at J, leaving 7 bases unmatched. The CDR3 here is CASSLVGDRVFQETQYF. In DNA form, the CDR3 reads TGCGCCAGCAGCTTGGTGGGGGACAGGGTGTTCCAAGAGACCCAGTACTTC.

The chain employs TRBV12-3 or TRBV12-4 and TRBJ2-3; D is perhaps TRBD1 (6 bases). Trimming stripped 3 bases from V and 0 bases from J, with 13 bases between. CDR3 size: 16 residues. CDR3 protein: CASSFFRGRSTDTQYF. CDR3 DNA sequence: TGTGCCAGCAGTTTCTTCAGGGGACGTAGCACAGATACGCAGTATTTT.

Ten or more counts support this clonotype. The chain carries TRBV20-1 and TRBJ2-3; 9 nucleotides agree with TRBD1. CDR3 size: 15 residues. CDR1 is DFQATT, CDR2 SNEGSKA, per germline (reference sequence). Trimming at V came to 4 bases and at J to 0 bases, leaving 5 bases not matched to a gene. The CDR3: CSANRDRGSTDTQYF. The CDR3 DNA follows: TGCAGTGCTAACCGCGACAGGGGGAGCACAGATACGCAGTATTTT.

There are many counts of this clonotype. As DNA, the CDR3 is TGCAGTGCTAGGCCAGGTGCGGGAAACACAGATACGCAGTATTTT. This sequence encodes CSARPGAGNTDTQYF. The rearrangement uses TRBV20-1 and TRBJ2-3, with TRBD2 as a possible D gene (6 bases). Germline assignment: CDR1 DFQATT and CDR2 SNEGSKA (reference sequence). V was cut by 3 bases and J by 2 bases, with 15 bases left in between. The CDR3 totals 15 residues.

In this sample, this clonotype turned up many times. This chain links TRBV6-4 with TRBJ2-3; 14 nucleotides align to TRBD2. V trimming: 0 bases; J trimming: 4 bases; junction bases outside the gene matches: 0. In germline, CDR1 is MRHNA, CDR2 SNTAGT. CDR3 length: 16 amino acids. CDR3 in DNA: TGTGCCAGCAGTGACTCGACTAGCGGGGGGGCAGATACGCAGTATTTT. As protein: CASSDSTSGGADTQYF.

This clonotype showed up many times. The chain carries TRBV20-1 and TRBJ2-7, with TRBD2 identical over 7 bases. Germline V lookup: CDR1 DFQATT, CDR2 SNEGSKA (reference sequence). This CDR3 is built from 13 residues. CDR3 sequence: CSAPASGSYEQYF. The CDR3 DNA follows: TGCAGCGCCCCGGCTAGCGGATCCTACGAGCAGTACTTC.

The table lists this clonotype with a few counts. This rearrangement joins TRBV7-9 to TRBJ2-5; 8 bases map to TRBD2. The CDR3 is 16 amino acids. V lost 5 bases to trimming and J lost 7 bases; unmatched junction nucleotides: 15. Germline assignment: CDR1 SEHNR and CDR2 FQNEAQ (reference sequence). The CDR3 region has the DNA TGTGCCAGCAGCCCCGATGGGAGCGGGAGAGTTGGGACCCAGTACTTC. Translated: CASSPDGSGRVGTQYF.

This clonotype occurred a few times. The CDR3, as DNA: TGTGCCAGCAATGGACTAGCGGGGGGGAATGAGCAGTTCTTC. Encoded protein: CASNGLAGGNEQFF. The chain is built from TRBV6-1 and TRBJ2-1; 15 bases map to TRBD2. The CDR3 spans 14 residues. V lost 7 bases and J lost 7; bases outside the gene matches: 2. Germline V CDR1 and CDR2: MNHNS, SASEGT.

This clonotype was recorded only once. This sequence joins TRBV18 and TRBJ2-7, with 14 positions matching TRBD2. The ends lost 3 bases at V and 0 bases at J; junction bases unmatched: 7. Germline loops: CDR1 KGHSH, CDR2 LQKENI. This CDR3 has 18 residues. The DNA of the CDR3 is TGTGCCAGCTCACCTAGGACTAGCGGGGGGACCAGCTCCTACGAGCAGTACTTC. It yields the protein CASSPRTSGGTSSYEQYF.

Many counts were recorded for this clonotype. The chain employs TRBV5-5 and TRBJ2-5, with D tentatively TRBD2 (5 bases). Trimming pared 4 bases from V and 5 bases from J, leaving 15 bases between. The CDR3 loop spans 14 amino acids. Germline lookup yields CDR1 SGHKS and CDR2 YYEKEE (reference sequence). Here the CDR3 DNA reads TGTGCCAGCAGCCTCATAGCGTTTCGGGAGACCCAGTACTTC. Translation gives CASSLIAFRETQYF.

The chain recombines TRBV28 with TRBJ2-5; 10 positions match TRBD2. CDR3 length: 17 amino acids. Trimming took 3 bases from V and 5 from J; bases not matched to a gene: 12. The germline V gene encodes CDR1 MDHEN and CDR2 SYDVKM. The CDR3: CASSFPAGGPTRETQYF. CDR3 in DNA: TGTGCCAGCAGTTTCCCAGCGGGAGGGCCTACCAGGGAGACCCAGTACTTC.

Notes on this clonotype: Since a much larger clone is just one base distant, this may be a read error. Written as DNA, the CDR3 is TGCAGTGCTTCGGGACAGGGAGGAGATACGCAGTATTTT. It specifies CSASGQGGDTQYF. The gene calls are TRBV20-1 and TRBJ2-3, with TRBD1 identical over 9 bases. V was pared by 5 bases and J by 5 bases, with 5 bases of the junction left unmatched. This CDR3 region has 13 residues. Germline CDR1 is DFQATT and CDR2 is SNEGSKA (reference sequence).